This T cell receptor beta chain was recorded in a study of T cell responses to AZD1222 COVID-19 vaccine. This CDR3 contains 11 residues. The V gene's germline CDR1 is DFQATT and CDR2 SNEGSKA (reference sequence). V was cut by 6 bases and J by 6 bases, with 12 bases left in between. The table came from immunoSEQ multiplex PCR; TCRdb's copy has only in-frame clones and leaves some out. The sample gives roughly 160,000 clones, just under 95% of which show up once; around 0.96% is in the top ten. The TCR was taken from an adult in good health. The chain uses TRBV20-1 and TRBJ2-7; perhaps TRBD2 as D (5 bases). Sample: peripheral blood, taken on day 0 of AZD1222 vaccination. The CDR3 protein is CSASRTGEQYF. CDR3 in DNA: TGCAGTGCCTCCCGGACTGGCGAGCAGTACTTC.